This T cell receptor (beta chain) was captured by sequencing in a study of pediatric ulcerative colitis (dated by TCRdb to the late 2010s). For the wider study: Several ulcerative colitis patients had pancolitis and two had left-sided colitis, with histology consistent with ulcerative colitis in all. By Pediatric Ulcerative Colitis Activity Index, mild disease was classified in a couple of patients, moderate disease in four and acute severe colitis in three. From nine newly diagnosed, treatment-naive pediatric ulcerative colitis patients and a handful of non-IBD control children, paired blood and rectal samples were collected.

On this clone itself: This receptor's antigen is unknown. No base-level quality is on record; no much larger clone is a single base apart.

The CDR3, from cysteine to phenylalanine, totals 12 residues. CDR3 DNA is the only sequence kept; it has 36 bases, read in frame from the first base. At the junction V is shortened by 1 base and J by 9 bases, with 7 bases in between. Reading the germline V gene gives CDR1 SGHVS and CDR2 FQNEAQ. During colonoscopy, one to two rectal pinch biopsies were obtained for research purposes. No immunosuppressive medication had been given to the ulcerative colitis patients before the diagnostic colonoscopy. Rectal biopsies were digested with proteinase K before DNA isolation. The Wizard kit (Promega) was used to extract genomic DNA from both blood and intestinal samples. Rearranged CDR3 beta regions were amplified from genomic DNA with multiplex V and J primers using the immunoSEQ TRB Survey service. To keep depth equal across samples, survey-level sequencing depth of up to 500,000 reads per sample was applied. The libraries were purified, combined into pools and sequenced with Illumina technology. Concerning the study's data processing: Productive clonality, sample overlap, pairwise scatters, CDR3 beta length, V/D/J gene usage and productiveness were all assessed with the immunoSEQ online tools. Calculated diversity was the number of unique rearrangements divided by total templates times 100; Shannon and Simpson indices were also computed. For principal component analysis, Z-score normalized data were analyzed with the R prcomp function and the ggbiplot package. Blood-rectal clonal overlap within each subject was quantified with Morisita's index. In TCRdb, the immuneACCESS table is reduced to in-frame sequences with V and J assigned. These tables do not hold every clone; where another copy was compared, an unresolved V gene accounts for under half, and the others remain unexplained. V, J and clone size derive from that table, while D and trimming were established from the DNA sequence. In this sample the table shows roughly 49,000 clones, 60% to 85% of which occur a single time. In total, the top ten clones hold around 3.5% of the sample.

Overall study results and their limits: For technical reasons, the blood samples of a couple of patients yielded substantially fewer templates, so those samples were excluded from the blood-rectal overlap analysis. Because repertoires came from total lymphocyte DNA, patterns in rare subsets such as regulatory T cells may not be reflected. Features of the rectal repertoire distinguished controls, mild-moderate colitis patients and acute severe colitis patients, and in acute severe colitis rectal diversity was lower because of clonal expansions. With only a handful of individuals, the healthy control group was small. Rectal pinch biopsies may have included blood-derived T cells, especially in patients with overt colitis. A couple of rectal CDR3 clonotypes were detected in all ulcerative colitis patients and were not detected in any of the controls. Compared with controls, ulcerative colitis patients showed significantly higher autologous blood-rectal clonal overlap, a finding that suggests increased T cell trafficking to inflamed tissue.

The receptor chain draws on TRBV7-8 and TRBJ2-1; no confident D gene assignment can be made. This TCR was sampled from a girl aged 10 to 17 with moderate ulcerative colitis. The sequenced sample consisted of gut tissue. The base sequence is TGTGCCAGCAGCTTAGTTGAGGTTGAGCAGTTCTTC. Translated, this gives CASSLVEVEQFF.